The 30 T cell receptor beta chains presented below share a single source sample, sequenced in a study of chemoradiotherapy in HPV16-positive cancers. Sequencing used immunoSEQ multiplex PCR; TCRdb keeps in-frame clones, though not all of them. In the table there are approximately 27,000 clones, roughly 84% of which are singletons. This specimen consisted of blood, obtained from a patient who underwent chemoradiotherapy. Receptors originate from a human donor with HPV-associated anogenital cancer.

The chain uses TRBV6-1 and TRBJ1-1, with a possible D match to TRBD1 (5 bases). The CDR3 consists of 14 residues. V was clipped by 0 bases and J by 6 bases, with 11 bases between them. Germline CDR1 is MNHNS and CDR2 is SASEGT. Written as DNA, the CDR3 is TGTGCCAGCAGTGAAGCCAGGGCAGTCGCTGAAGCTTTCTTT. Protein: CASSEARAVAEAFF.

The chain is built from TRBV1 and TRBJ2-1; the table's D call TRBD1 went unverified against the DNA. TRBV1 is a recognized pseudogene. This CDR3 is built from 17 residues. The CDR3 DNA is TGCACCAGCAGCCAAGATAGGGGTTCGGGCCACCCAACGGAGCAGTTCTTC. Translation: CTSSQDRGSGHPTEQFF.

V gene TRBV19 combines with J gene TRBJ1-1; 8 bases line up with TRBD1. After removal of 5 bases from V and 6 bases from J, the junction contained 11 bases not matched to a gene. Germline assignment: CDR1 LNHDA and CDR2 SQIVND (reference sequence). This CDR3 comprises 15 residues. For the CDR3, the DNA is TGTGCCAGTAGTCCTAGACAGGGGCGGTACCCTGAAGCTTTCTTT. The encoded protein is CASSPRQGRYPEAFF.

This chain connects TRBV19 to TRBJ1-1, with 10 nucleotides matching TRBD1. CDR3 length: 15 amino acids. The trim removed 5 bases at V and 5 bases at J, leaving 8 bases unmatched. Germline lookup yields CDR1 LNHDA and CDR2 SQIVND (reference sequence). The DNA of the CDR3 is TGTGCCAGTAGTCCGGCGGACAGGGGGAGTACTGAAGCTTTCTTT. Protein sequence: CASSPADRGSTEAFF.

The chain joins TRBV5-5 to TRBJ2-4, with a possible D match to TRBD1 (6 bases). Germline values: CDR1 SGHKS, CDR2 YYEKEE (reference sequence). CDR3 length: 14 amino acids. V lost 4 bases to trimming and J lost 7 bases, with 15 bases between them. The CDR3 spells CASSKTGITNIQYF. The DNA for the CDR3 is TGTGCCAGCAGCAAAACAGGGATCACGAACATTCAGTACTTC.

The chain uses TRBV18 and TRBJ2-3, with D possibly being TRBD1 (5 bases). Germline lookup yields CDR1 KGHSH and CDR2 LQKENI. This CDR3 is built from 17 residues. V was clipped by 3 bases and J by 1 base, with 17 bases between them. The CDR3 DNA is TGTGCCAGCTCACCCCTCAGGGTAGGGGTCGGCACAGATACGCAGTATTTT. It specifies CASSPLRVGVGTDTQYF.

V and J are TRBV11-2 and TRBJ1-4; the D is unclear. Germline CDR1 is SGHAT and CDR2 is FQNNGV. The CDR3 runs 15 residues. Between the trimmed V and J ends, which lost 2 bases and 1 base, there was a span of 8 bases. Written as DNA, the CDR3 is TGTGCCAGCAGCTTAAGTCTGGGAACTAATGAAAAACTGTTTTTT. Protein product: CASSLSLGTNEKLFF.

This clone was observed a single time. The rearrangement links TRBV30 to TRBJ2-2; TRBD1 matches at 10 bases. The CDR3 runs 18 residues. V lost 0 bases, J lost 3 bases, and 10 bases stayed unmatched. The V gene's germline CDR1 is GTSNPN and CDR2 SVGIG (reference sequence). Here the CDR3 DNA reads TGTGCCTGGAGTGTTAGACGGACCGGGACAGGGGACACCGGGGAGCTGTTTTTT. Amino acid sequence: CAWSVRRTGTGDTGELFF. Supplemented by reference TRBV30 and TRBJ2-2, the full variable domain reads SQTIHQWPATLVQPVGSPLSLECTVEGTSNPNLYWYRQAAGRGLQLLFYSVGIGQISSEVPQNLSASRPQDRQFILSSKKLLLSDSGFYLCAWSVRRTGTGDTGELFFGEGSRLTVL.

The rearrangement joins TRBV28 to TRBJ2-7, with a tentative D call TRBD2 (6 bases). The ends were cut back, 3 bases at V and 6 bases at J, with 9 bases in the middle. The CDR3 is 12 residues long. Germline loops: CDR1 MDHEN, CDR2 SYDVKM. CDR3 DNA: TGTGCCAGCAGTTTTTCCGGGAGCGAGCAGTACTTC. This codes for CASSFSGSEQYF.

This sequence joins TRBV9 and TRBJ2-3; a weak D match, TRBD2 (6 bases). CDR1 and CDR2 (germline): SGDLS, YYNGEE. The CDR3 loop spans 18 amino acids. V was cut by 0 bases and J by 0 bases, with 17 bases left in between. The CDR3: CASSVEAGSHTSTDTQYF. In nucleotides, the CDR3 is TGTGCCAGCAGCGTAGAGGCGGGGAGTCACACTAGCACAGATACGCAGTATTTT.

This chain links TRBV5-1 with TRBJ1-1; 7 bases align to TRBD1. V was clipped by 5 bases and J by 1 base; unmatched bases: 2. The CDR3 is made up of 13 amino acids. Germline V gives CDR1 SGHRS, CDR2 YFSETQ. The CDR3 spells CASRGQQNTEAFF. In nucleotides, the CDR3 is TGCGCCAGCAGGGGACAGCAGAACACTGAAGCTTTCTTT.

The chain recombines TRBV29-1 with TRBJ1-1; no definite D call. The CDR3 sequence is 16 residues long. The germline V and J ends were trimmed by 8 bases and 0 bases, with 22 bases remaining between them. Germline assignment: CDR1 SQVTM and CDR2 ANQGSEA. The CDR3 reads CSYLKFRGSMNTEAFF. Here the CDR3 DNA reads TGCAGCTACCTAAAGTTTCGGGGAAGCATGAACACTGAAGCTTTCTTT.

This rearrangement joins TRBV18 to TRBJ1-1, with TRBD1 matching over 9 bases. CDR3 size: 17 residues. The germline CDR1 and CDR2 sequences are KGHSH and LQKENI. V shed 4 bases, J shed 4 bases, and the junction held 13 bases outside the gene matches. As DNA, the CDR3 is TGTGCCAGCTCACGGATGTTTGATACAGGGGGCGGCACTGAAGCTTTCTTT. It yields the protein CASSRMFDTGGGTEAFF.

This chain links TRBV7-8 with TRBJ1-1, with D possibly matching TRBD1 (6 bases). There are 14 residues in the CDR3. CDR1 and CDR2 (germline): SGHVS, FQNEAQ. The V end lost 6 bases, the J end lost 5 bases, and 16 bases lay between the germline ends. The CDR3, as DNA: TGTGCCAGCAGGATTCAACAAGACAGGACTGAAGCTTTCTTT. It is translated as CASRIQQDRTEAFF.

The chain recombines TRBV5-1 with TRBJ1-3, with 11 bases that match TRBD1. The CDR3 has 17 residues. CDR1 and CDR2 from the germline V gene are SGHRS and YFSETQ. Trimming took 4 bases from V and 0 from J; bases not matched to a gene: 6. The CDR3 DNA reads as TGCGCCAGCAGCGCCGGACAGGGGGCGACCTCTGGAAACACCATATATTTT. Translated: CASSAGQGATSGNTIYF.

The chain links TRBV6-1 to TRBJ1-3, with a tentative D call TRBD1 (5 bases). Germline V gene sequence: CDR1 MNHNS, CDR2 SASEGT. V was shortened by 1 base and J by 0 bases, with 16 bases between the two germline ends. The CDR3 totals 18 residues. The CDR3 loop is CASSEGSRGMSSGNTIYF. CDR3 in DNA: TGTGCCAGCAGTGAAGGTAGTCGGGGCATGAGCTCTGGAAACACCATATATTTT.

This sequence joins TRBV5-8 and TRBJ1-3; TRBD1 matches 8 bases. Losses at the gene ends were 4 bases for V and 4 bases for J; bases not matched to a gene: 7. CDR3 length: 15 residues. Germline assignment: CDR1 SGHTS and CDR2 YDEGEE. CDR3 in DNA: TGTGCCAGCAGCGTCAGGACAGGGTGGGGAAACACCATATATTTT. Translating it yields CASSVRTGWGNTIYF.

This chain links TRBV7-3 with TRBJ2-4; D call uncertain. The germline CDR1 and CDR2 sequences are SGHTA and FQGTGA. V shed 0 bases and J shed 6 bases, with 6 bases lying between them. The CDR3 consists of 13 residues. As DNA, the CDR3 is TGTGCCAGCAGCTTAACGGGCGGAAACATTCAGTACTTC. Encoded protein: CASSLTGGNIQYF.

The chain has TRBV5-1 and TRBJ2-3, with 9 nucleotides matching TRBD2. CDR3 length: 19 residues. Germline V lookup: CDR1 SGHRS, CDR2 YFSETQ. Unmatched junction bases numbered 20, after V lost 4 bases and J lost 5 bases. The CDR3 is CASSRDTTFAGGPQDTQYF. CDR3 nucleotide sequence: TGCGCCAGCAGCCGAGACACAACTTTTGCGGGGGGGCCGCAAGATACGCAGTATTTT. Combining the CDR3 with reference TRBV5-1 and TRBJ2-3 gives the whole variable domain KAGVTQTPRYLIKTRGQQVTLSCSPISGHRSVSWYQQTPGQGLQFLFEYFSETQRNKGNFPGRFSGRQFSNSRSEMNVSTLELGDSALYLCASSRDTTFAGGPQDTQYFGPGTRLTVL.

In DNA form, the CDR3 reads TGTGCCTGGAGACTCAGGGGAACTAACTATGGCTACACCTTC. It translates to CAWRLRGTNYGYTF. The rearrangement uses TRBV30 and TRBJ1-2; TRBD1 might be the D (6 bases). The CDR3 length is 14 residues. Trimming pared 3 bases from V and 0 bases from J, leaving 11 bases between. CDR1 is GTSNPN and CDR2 is SVGIG in the germline V gene (reference sequence).

The genes are TRBV14 and TRBJ1-4; 11 positions match TRBD1. The germline V gene has CDR1 SGHDN and CDR2 FVKESK. The CDR3 runs 15 residues. After removal of 4 bases from V and 8 bases from J, the junction contained 6 bases not matched to a gene. CDR3 sequence (DNA): TGTGCCAGCAGCCCCCGGACAGGGGGCGGGGAAAAACTGTTTTTT. This translates into CASSPRTGGGEKLFF.

The CDR3 region is CASSSFDSVGGYTF. As DNA, the CDR3 is TGTGCCAGCAGCTCCTTTGACAGCGTAGGGGGCTACACCTTC. The chain links TRBV7-2 to TRBJ1-2, with D possibly matching TRBD1 (5 bases). V was pared by 4 bases and J by 8 bases, with 17 bases between. Looked up from germline, CDR1 is SGHTA and CDR2 is FQGNSA. The CDR3 is made up of 14 amino acids.

The chain links TRBV18 to TRBJ1-1, with 9 bases fitting TRBD1. The CDR3 extends over 17 amino acids. V lost 3 bases and J lost 0; bases outside the gene matches: 8. Germline V gives CDR1 KGHSH, CDR2 LQKENI. The chain's CDR3 is CASSPSDRGVVNTEAFF. CDR3 nucleotides: TGTGCCAGCTCACCCTCGGACAGGGGAGTGGTGAACACTGAAGCTTTCTTT.

The chain uses TRBV5-4 and TRBJ1-2, with 10 nucleotides matching TRBD1. The trim removed 6 bases at V and 0 bases at J, leaving 11 bases unmatched. Germline V lookup: CDR1 SGHNT, CDR2 YYREEE (reference sequence). The CDR3 runs 17 residues. The CDR3 DNA sequence: TGTGCCAGCACCCCCGGACAGGGGGTTCGGCCTAACTATGGCTACACCTTC. This encodes CASTPGQGVRPNYGYTF. Combining the CDR3 with reference TRBV5-4 and TRBJ1-2 gives the whole variable domain ETGVTQSPTHLIKTRGQQVTLRCSSQSGHNTVSWYQQALGQGPQFIFQYYREEENGRGNFPPRFSGLQFPNYSSELNVNALELDDSALYLCASTPGQGVRPNYGYTFGSGTRLTVV.

The chain carries TRBV29-1 and TRBJ1-1; 11 nucleotides align to TRBD1. The CDR3 totals 14 residues. CDR1 SQVTM and CDR2 ANQGSEA come from the germline V gene. With 3 bases clipped from V and 5 bases from J, the junction kept 5 bases outside the gene matches. CDR3 DNA sequence: TGCAGCGTTGATGGGACAGGGGGGCGAACTGAAGCTTTCTTT. Protein: CSVDGTGGRTEAFF.

This clone was counted once. The chain links TRBV29-1 to TRBJ2-5; D uncertain. Germline CDR1 is SQVTM and CDR2 is ANQGSEA. V was trimmed by 2 bases and J by 2 bases, leaving 15 bases between them. The CDR3 extends over 15 amino acids. The CDR3 coding sequence is TGCAGCGTTGAACCTAATATAGGGCAGCAAGAGACCCAGTACTTC. Its translation: CSVEPNIGQQETQYF.

The chain couples TRBV27 to TRBJ2-3; TRBD1 matches at 8 bases. V shed 5 bases, J shed 2 bases, and the junction held 3 bases outside the gene matches. The CDR3 runs to 14 residues. The germline gives CDR1 MNHEY, CDR2 SMNVEV (reference sequence). The chain's CDR3 is CASSGDRFTDTQYF. The CDR3 DNA sequence: TGTGCCAGCAGTGGGGACAGGTTCACAGATACGCAGTATTTT.

V and J are TRBV4-1 and TRBJ1-1; tentatively, D is TRBD1 (6 bases). Trimming pared 4 bases from V and 1 base from J, leaving 10 bases between. The CDR3 contains 14 residues. Germline V gene lookup returns CDR1 MGHRA and CDR2 YSYEKL. The CDR3 region is CASSRQAANTEAFF. The CDR3 region has the DNA TGCGCCAGCAGCCGACAGGCAGCGAACACTGAAGCTTTCTTT.

This chain uses TRBV7-3 with TRBJ2-5; the D gene is possibly TRBD2 (6 bases). Germline values: CDR1 SGHTA, CDR2 FQGTGA. V shed 5 bases and J shed 1 base, with 17 bases lying between them. The CDR3 is 16 amino acids. DNA for the CDR3: TGTGCCAGCAGCGAAGGTGGGGCGCGGGGCCAAGAGACCCAGTACTTC. Translated: CASSEGGARGQETQYF.

The chain couples TRBV5-4 to TRBJ2-5; 7 bases match TRBD1. This CDR3 has 14 amino acids. Germline loops: CDR1 SGHNT, CDR2 YYREEE (reference sequence). V gave up 7 bases and J gave up 2 bases; unmatched junction bases: 8. The CDR3 sequence: CASAPGQTQETQYF. The CDR3 bases are TGTGCCAGCGCTCCGGGACAGACTCAAGAGACCCAGTACTTC.